The source of this T cell receptor (beta chain) is a study of T cells in Graves' hyperthyroidism and ophthalmopathy (dated by TCRdb to between 2018 and 2021). Regarding the research as a whole: Peripheral blood samples were taken at initial diagnosis, before any treatment was given. Following sampling, methimazole starting at 30 mg daily was given to hyperthyroidism patients, and high-dose intravenous methylprednisolone was given to ophthalmopathy patients. To identify distinguishing TCR V-J signatures, a discovery cohort of some 100 patients was used, comprising roughly 45 with Graves' ophthalmopathy and some 60 with stable Graves' hyperthyroidism. Thyroid tissue and blood T-cell repertoires from about six Graves' hyperthyroidism patients were also compared in the study. The paper describes TCR Vbeta CDR3 sequencing of about 140 peripheral blood samples, made up of 43 ophthalmopathy patients, approximately 73 hyperthyroidism patients and 17 progressor patients. The 100 or so discovery patients were randomly divided into training and test sets at a 7:3 ratio. An independent validation cohort of fewer than 20 hyperthyroidism patients and approximately 16 patients who later progressed to ophthalmopathy tested prospective prediction of ophthalmopathy. Here is what the overall study found, with its caveats: Sample size was not statistically predetermined, and investigators were not blinded to group allocation. In validation, the model predicted progression to ophthalmopathy with approximately 70% sensitivity and over 72% specificity, a median of 6.5 months before onset. Most expanded thyroid clonotypes (frequency above 0.001) were also detected in blood, a finding suggesting that blood repertoires may reflect thyroid immune responses. In cross-validation, a model built on a 13 V-J signature told ophthalmopathy apart from stable hyperthyroidism with 87.88% sensitivity and roughly 83% specificity, and in testing the same model reached 80%/75%.

For this clonotype: Its antigen remains unidentified. Possible read error: a much larger clone is one base away.

Stable Graves' hyperthyroidism was defined as no progression to ophthalmopathy during 18 months of follow-up. Hyperthyroidism patients were aged 18 to 65 years and newly diagnosed, with disease duration of less than 2 months. The study excluded patients with uncontrolled infections, other autoimmune diseases, pregnancy or lactation. Diagnoses were established on the basis of clinical symptoms, serum thyroxine and TRAb, thyroid ultrasound, and orbital computed tomography. PBMCs were isolated from 8 to 10 ml of fresh peripheral blood by Ficoll-Paque density gradient centrifugation. Total RNA was extracted with Trizol reagent, and quality was checked on an Agilent 2100 Bioanalyzer. The TCR beta CDR3 regions were amplified from RNA transcripts. A first-round RT-PCR of the TCR CDR3 used the HTBI primer set with the Qiagen OneStep RT-PCR kit. Libraries were constructed in a second round of multiplex PCR, after which size selection and purification were carried out. Paired-end sequencing of the libraries was performed with 100 bp reads on an Illumina HiSeq2000. The study's own analysis went as follows. SOAPnuke was used to process the raw data, throwing out any read that contained adapters or uncalled bases, had a mean Phred below 15, or lacked an exact constant-primer or identifier match. High-quality paired reads were merged with COPE v1.2.5, and unique nucleotide sequences were defined as clonotypes. Clonotypes were aligned to IMGT TRBV, TRBD and TRBJ reference segments using MiTCR v1.1. The analysis included only V-J combinations with a frequency above 0.0001, which together covered approximately 99% of the repertoires. A TCS score was defined as the ratio of F50 (clonal expansion) to E x V (chaos), with BLOSUM62-based TCRdist applied between CDR3 peptides within each V-J. Welch's t-statistics and random forest reduced 514 V-J features to 13, which were used in a naive Bayes classifier (R e1071). Using fastp at Q25 and MiXCR, TCRdb reprocessed the public reads and kept productive beta chains. A single entry per CDR3 protein holds the most common genes and DNA from its merged rows. The V and J calls follow TCRdb's processing rather than the paper's. The sample table lists 600,000 to 750,000 distinct CDR3 sequences, roughly 17% of them with a count of one. The ten biggest clones cover roughly 15% of the sample.

Sequencing input: blood. The receptor was derived from a man over 45 with Graves' hyperthyroidism.

The nucleotide sequence is given as TGCGCCAGCAGCGGCTCTTCGGGAGAGCAAGATACGCAGTATTTT. Protein translation: CASSGSSGEQDTQYF. The sequence links TRBV5-1 to TRBJ2-3; the D gene is perhaps TRBD2, on 6 matching bases. Deletion took 4 bases off V and 5 bases off J, with a span of 17 bases between the germline ends. The CDR3 contains 15 residues, cysteine and phenylalanine counted. Only CDR3 DNA remains: 45 bases, in frame from the first base. As encoded in the germline V gene, CDR1 is SGHRS while CDR2 is YFSETQ. When the CDR3 is completed using the reference TRBV5-1 and TRBJ2-3 genes on either side, the full variable domain is KAGVTQTPRYLIKTRGQQVTLSCSPISGHRSVSWYQQTPGQGLQFLFEYFSETQRNKGNFPGRFSGRQFSNSRSEMNVSTLELGDSALYLCASSGSSGEQDTQYFGPGTRLTVL.